Shown below are 15 T cell receptor beta chains from a single sample sequenced in a study of human T cells and chemical hapten exposure. TCRdb processed the RACE reads anew with MiXCR; each CDR3 protein has one entry. Among approximately 370,000 distinct CDR3 sequences, 5.5% were seen once, and the ten largest hold roughly 8.2%. The time point: pre-sensitization, week 0. Treatment here: therapeutic diphenylcyclopropenone sensitization with weekly scalp DPC. The sample here was whole blood, taken in connection with sensitization to the hapten diphenylcyclopropenone (DPC). The receptors were sampled from a woman aged 18-29 years with alopecia areata. Some clones in this sample may be carry-over from other donors' samples.

This clonotype appeared a few times. Its ends do not fully match the called genes, so a read error is possible. This sequence joins TRBV7-6 and TRBJ2-3; 10 nucleotides agree with TRBD2. The CDR3 length is 18 residues. Germline values: CDR1 SGHVS, CDR2 FNYEAQ. CDR3 nucleotides: TGTGCCAGCAGCCCGATGACTAGCGGGCCTACTAGCACATATACGCAGTATTTT. As protein: CASSPMTSGPTSTYTQYF.

In this sample, this clonotype turned up many times. The rearrangement joins TRBV6-2 or TRBV6-3 to TRBJ1-2; 8 bases map to TRBD1. In germline, CDR1 is MNHEY, CDR2 SVGEGT. This CDR3 has 15 amino acids. The V segment lost 8 bases and the J segment 5 bases; nucleotides outside the gene matches: 13. The CDR3: CASGVYSGTGYGYTF. In nucleotides, the CDR3 is TGTGCCAGCGGAGTATATTCCGGGACAGGATATGGCTACACCTTC.

This clonotype was seen repeatedly, ten times or more. V usage is TRBV12-3 or TRBV12-4 and J usage is TRBJ2-3; 8 nucleotides align to TRBD2. This CDR3 is 15 amino acids long. The V segment lost 7 bases and the J segment 3 bases; nucleotides outside the gene matches: 9. CDR3 in DNA: TGTGCCAGCACCTCTAGAGCGGGGGCGACAGATACGCAGTATTTT. Its translation is CASTSRAGATDTQYF.

The chain couples TRBV27 to TRBJ1-5, with D possibly TRBD1 on 6 matching bases. V gave up 6 bases and J gave up 1 base, with 13 bases separating them. Looked up from germline, CDR1 is MNHEY and CDR2 is SMNVEV (reference sequence). The CDR3 extends over 15 amino acids. The CDR3 nucleotides are TGTGCCAGCAGCCCGTGGACAGCGAGCAATCAGCCCCAGCATTTT. This translates into CASSPWTASNQPQHF.

This clonotype was seen repeatedly, ten times or more. This chain links TRBV12-3 or TRBV12-4 with TRBJ2-5; D possibly corresponds to TRBD1 (6 bases). The CDR3 is 13 amino acids. V lost 5 bases to trimming and J lost 5 bases, with 12 bases between them. The CDR3 here is CASSLRDTETQYF. The CDR3 DNA is TGTGCCAGCAGTCTCCGGGACACGGAGACCCAGTACTTC.

This clonotype was seen many times. The chain links TRBV20-1 to TRBJ1-1; unclear D gene. Trimming cost V 7 bases and J 4 bases, with 16 bases left between them. The length of the CDR3 is 13 residues. Per the germline V gene, CDR1 is DFQATT and CDR2 is SNEGSKA (reference sequence). The CDR3: CSGGPPQPTEAFF. As DNA, the CDR3 is TGCAGTGGCGGGCCTCCTCAGCCCACTGAAGCTTTCTTT.

The gene calls are TRBV5-6 and TRBJ1-4, with D possibly TRBD1 on 6 matching bases. Trimming left V 0 bases short and J 0 bases short, with 9 bases between. Germline-derived CDR1 and CDR2 are SGHDT and YYEEEE. The length of the CDR3 is 16 residues. In DNA form, the CDR3 reads TGTGCCAGCAGCTTGGTTGACAGGACAACTAATGAAAAACTGTTTTTT. This codes for CASSLVDRTTNEKLFF.

V usage is TRBV11-2 and J usage is TRBJ2-2; 8 bases agree with TRBD2. The germline CDR1 and CDR2 sequences are SGHAT and FQNNGV. Losses at the gene ends were 4 bases for V and 6 bases for J; bases not matched to a gene: 4. CDR3 length: 14 residues. The CDR3 sequence: CASSWAGGSGELFF. The CDR3 region has the DNA TGTGCCAGCAGCTGGGCGGGAGGATCCGGGGAGCTGTTTTTT.

This chain uses TRBV29-1 with TRBJ1-2, with 8 bases aligning to TRBD1. The CDR3 loop spans 13 amino acids. V lost 4 bases, J lost 8 bases, and 9 bases stayed unmatched. Germline V gives CDR1 SQVTM, CDR2 ANQGSEA. Here the CDR3 reads CSVGIGQGRGYTF. CDR3 nucleotide sequence: TGCAGCGTTGGGATAGGACAGGGACGCGGCTACACCTTC.

This clonotype was seen more than once but under ten times. The V gene is TRBV5-1, the J gene TRBJ2-3; D remains unclear. The ends were cut back, 2 bases at V and 4 bases at J, with 8 bases in the middle. Germline CDR1 is SGHRS and CDR2 is YFSETQ. The CDR3 sequence is 13 residues long. In nucleotides, the CDR3 is TGCGCCAGCAGCTTTTCCGAGGCAGATACGCAGTATTTT. Amino acids: CASSFSEADTQYF.

Ten or more counts support this clonotype. The V and J genes are TRBV27 and TRBJ1-5; D gene uncertain. The CDR3 runs 13 residues. CDR1 is MNHEY and CDR2 is SMNVEV in the germline V gene (reference sequence). The V end lost 6 bases, the J end lost 4 bases, and 10 bases lay between the germline ends. Here the CDR3 reads CASSFGENQPQHF. Here the CDR3 DNA reads TGTGCCAGCAGCTTTGGGGAAAATCAGCCCCAGCATTTT.

In nucleotides, the CDR3 is TGTGCCAGCAGCCCTACTCGGGATGCGAACACCGGGGAGCTGTTTTTT. It translates to CASSPTRDANTGELFF. The chain employs TRBV12-3 or TRBV12-4 and TRBJ2-2, with D possibly being TRBD2 (5 bases). The CDR3 is 16 residues long. V gave up 6 bases and J gave up 0 bases, with 14 bases separating them.

The V and J genes are TRBV5-6 and TRBJ2-3; possibly TRBD1 for D (5 bases). The CDR3 loop spans 15 amino acids. Trimming stripped 0 bases from V and 2 bases from J, with 10 bases between. Germline CDR1 reads SGHDT; CDR2 reads YYEEEE. The CDR3 nucleotides are TGTGCCAGCAGCTTGGGACAGTTTCCCACAGATACGCAGTATTTT. This sequence encodes CASSLGQFPTDTQYF.

This clonotype was counted ten times or more. The chain links TRBV7-9 to TRBJ2-1, with 11 bases fitting TRBD2. Germline V lookup: CDR1 SEHNR, CDR2 FQNEAQ (reference sequence). The ends lost 1 base at V and 6 bases at J; junction bases unmatched: 14. The CDR3 totals 19 residues. CDR3 sequence (DNA): TGTGCCAGCAGCTTAGTGGGACTAGCGGTGGATGGGTTACCCAATGAGCAGTTCTTC. Translating it yields CASSLVGLAVDGLPNEQFF. The complete variable domain, with remaining parts taken from reference TRBV7-9 and TRBJ2-1, reads DTGVSQNPRHKITKRGQNVTFRCDPISEHNRLYWYRQTLGQGPEFLTYFQNEAQLEKSRLLSDRFSAERPKGSFSTLEIQRTEQGDSAMYLCASSLVGLAVDGLPNEQFFGPGTRLTVL.

This sequence joins TRBV7-9 and TRBJ1-2; the D gene is possibly TRBD1 (6 bases). V lost 2 bases and J lost 5, with 9 bases in between. The CDR3 runs 13 residues. Germline lookup yields CDR1 SEHNR and CDR2 FQNEAQ (reference sequence). DNA for the CDR3: TGTGCCAGCAGCTTACAGGGGATGTATGGCTACACCTTC. As protein: CASSLQGMYGYTF.